The 18 T cell receptor beta chains below all came from one sample that was sequenced in a study of metastatic and nonmetastatic thyroid tumors. Nobody among the patients had been given any treatment before thyroid surgery. TCRdb redid the clone calls on the PCR reads using MiXCR. The sample shows approximately 74,000 clones, approximately 15% of them seen only once. Sequencing used blood. The receptors originated from a male donor with papillary thyroid cancer or a benign thyroid nodule (not recorded which). Some clones in this sample may be carry-over from other donors' samples.

This clone was picked up many times. The chain carries TRBV20-1 and TRBJ2-1, with a tentative D call TRBD2 (5 bases). CDR3 size: 15 residues. The V end was cut by 6 bases, the J end by 5 bases, with 20 bases between. CDR1 is DFQATT and CDR2 is SNEGSKA in the germline V gene (reference sequence). CDR3 region: CSAALSGIRHNEQFF. In nucleotides, the CDR3 is TGCAGTGCCGCACTCTCCGGGATCCGACACAATGAGCAGTTCTTC.

This clone was counted at least ten times. The chain uses TRBV6-4 and TRBJ2-3; 10 bases match TRBD1. Germline values: CDR1 MRHNA, CDR2 SNTAGT. V was clipped by 3 bases and J by 3 bases; unmatched bases: 6. This CDR3 has 16 amino acids. The CDR3: CASSETPGQGTDTQYF. The CDR3 DNA follows: TGTGCCAGCAGTGAAACTCCGGGACAGGGGACAGATACGCAGTATTTT.

This clone was counted at least ten times. The CDR3 loop reads CASSLAPGQGVTPEAFF. In DNA, the CDR3 is TGTGCCAGCAGCTTAGCGCCGGGACAGGGGGTTACACCTGAAGCTTTCTTT. The chain uses TRBV11-1 and TRBJ1-1; 11 bases map to TRBD1. CDR3 length equals 17 residues. J gave up 6 bases and V 0 bases, and 9 bases lay outside the gene matches. CDR1 SGHAT and CDR2 FQDESV come from the germline V gene (reference sequence).

This clone was recorded at least ten times. This chain links TRBV10-1 with TRBJ2-1; 7 bases are shared with TRBD2. This CDR3 region has 16 residues. Trimming removed 6 bases from V and 10 bases from J; junction bases left unmatched: 18. The germline CDR1 and CDR2 sequences are WNHNN and SYGVQD (reference sequence). The CDR3 sequence: CASSVLGGEGPWEQFF. In DNA, the CDR3 is TGCGCCAGCAGCGTTTTAGGCGGGGAGGGCCCTTGGGAGCAGTTCTTC.

As for this clone: A much more abundant neighbour one base away suggests this may be a read error. This chain links TRBV7-9 with TRBJ2-1; 8 positions match TRBD2. The length of the CDR3 is 15 residues. V lost 1 base, J lost 4 bases, and 3 bases stayed unmatched. The germline V gene has CDR1 SEHNR and CDR2 FQNEAQ (reference sequence). The CDR3 sequence: CASSLESGGYNEQFF. CDR3 in DNA: TGTGCCAGCAGCTTAGAGTCGGGAGGGTACAATGAGCAGTTCTTC.

Sample share makes this clone large. This chain connects TRBV11-3 to TRBJ2-2; possibly TRBD1 for D (6 bases). Germline CDR1 and CDR2: SGHNT and YENEEA. The CDR3 runs 14 residues. V was cut by 5 bases and J by 7 bases, with 14 bases left in between. The CDR3 is CASSLRGRNGELFF. In DNA, the CDR3 is TGTGCCAGCAGCCTCAGGGGTAGGAACGGGGAGCTGTTTTTT.

This clone was observed at least ten times. V usage is TRBV19 and J usage is TRBJ2-3, with TRBD1 identical over 10 bases. CDR3 length: 15 residues. Trimming took 5 bases from V and 4 from J; bases not matched to a gene: 6. Germline-derived CDR1 and CDR2 are LNHDA and SQIVND (reference sequence). This CDR3 is CASSPGQGHADTQYF. The CDR3 DNA sequence: TGTGCCAGTAGTCCGGGACAGGGGCACGCAGATACGCAGTATTTT.

This clone occurred a few times. The rearrangement links TRBV7-3 to TRBJ2-2; 7 nucleotides align to TRBD1. Losses at the gene ends were 5 bases for V and 4 bases for J; bases not matched to a gene: 7. The CDR3 has 15 amino acids. From germline, CDR1 is SGHTA and CDR2 FQGTGA. CDR3 DNA sequence: TGTGCCAGCAGCCCTCTACAGGGGTCCACCGGGGAGCTGTTTTTT. Translating gives CASSPLQGSTGELFF. The full variable domain, with the rest looked up from reference TRBV7-3 and TRBJ2-2, is GAGVSQTPSNKVTEKGKYVELRCDPISGHTALYWYRQSLGQGPEFLIYFQGTGAADDSGLPNDRFFAVRPEGSVSTLKIQRTERGDSAVYLCASSPLQGSTGELFFGEGSRLTVL.

This clone was detected many times. The V gene is TRBV10-1, the J gene TRBJ2-7; 9 bases align to TRBD1. The CDR3 has 18 residues. Germline assignment: CDR1 WNHNN and CDR2 SYGVQD (reference sequence). J was trimmed by 2 bases and V by 0 bases; bases with no gene match: 11. The CDR3 nucleotides read TGCGCCAGCAGTGAGTCGTTTATCGGGACAGGGTCCCCCTACGAGCAGTACTTC. It translates to CASSESFIGTGSPYEQYF.

This clone was counted many times. The V gene is TRBV16, the J gene TRBJ2-1, with 10 nucleotides matching TRBD2. The CDR3 totals 18 residues. Germline CDR1 and CDR2: KGHSY and FQNENV. V lost 0 bases to trimming and J lost 8 bases; unmatched junction nucleotides: 13. The CDR3 nucleotides read TGTGCCAGCAGCCAATCAGGAAGAGCGGGAGGGAAAGGCCATGAGCAGTTCTTC. This codes for CASSQSGRAGGKGHEQFF.

This clone was counted at least ten times. The genes are TRBV12-3 or TRBV12-4 and TRBJ1-2; no firm D call. This CDR3 contains 13 residues. The V gene lost 6 bases and the J gene lost 4 bases, with 12 bases spanning the gap. The CDR3 nucleotides read TGTGCCAGCAGCCAACCGGGATCCTATGGCTACACCTTC. This translates into CASSQPGSYGYTF.

This clone appeared many times. V and J are TRBV7-9 and TRBJ1-1; D not resolved. The V end was cut by 1 base, the J end by 6 bases, with 6 bases between. Germline V lookup: CDR1 SEHNR, CDR2 FQNEAQ (reference sequence). The CDR3 is 12 residues long. The CDR3 loop is CASSLGTPEAFF. For the CDR3, the DNA is TGTGCCAGCAGCTTAGGGACGCCTGAAGCTTTCTTT.

The chain couples TRBV5-1 to TRBJ1-1, with a weak D call TRBD1 (5 bases). This CDR3 is 15 amino acids long. Germline assignment: CDR1 SGHRS and CDR2 YFSETQ. V was shortened by 1 base and J by 1 base, with 11 bases between the two germline ends. CDR3 amino acids: CASSLTRGKNTEAFF. The CDR3 DNA is TGCGCCAGCAGCTTGACCCGGGGCAAGAACACTGAAGCTTTCTTT.

For this clone: At one boundary the junction diverges from the germline segment, which might be a read error. The chain uses TRBV28 and TRBJ2-2; the D gene is possibly TRBD1 (6 bases). The CDR3 consists of 15 residues. Germline values: CDR1 MDHEN, CDR2 SYDVKM. The CDR3: CAGSQGGINTGELFF. The CDR3 DNA reads as TGTGCCGGCAGCCAAGGGGGAATTAACACCGGTGAGCTGTTTTTT. Full variable domain (rest looked up from reference TRBV28 and TRBJ2-2): DVKVTQSSRYLVKRTGEKVFLECVQDMDHENMFWYRQDPGLGLRLIYFSYDVKMKEKGDIPEGYSVSREKKERFSLILESASTNQTSMYLCAGSQGGINTGELFFGEGSRLTVL.

This clone was picked up a small number of times. At one end, the junction sequence differs from germline, possibly due to a read error. The chain couples TRBV12-3 or TRBV12-4 to TRBJ1-3; D ambiguous. The length of the CDR3 is 15 residues. The CDR3 DNA follows: TGTGCCAGCAGTCCGCTCGGTGGCTCTGGAAACACCATACATTTT. Translated, it gives CASSPLGGSGNTIHF.

This clone was seen a handful of times. This may be a read error: a much more frequent sequence differs by one nucleotide. V gene TRBV9 combines with J gene TRBJ2-3; TRBD2 matches at 8 bases. Looked up from germline, CDR1 is SGDLS and CDR2 is YYNGEE. With 3 bases clipped from V and 7 bases from J, the junction kept 7 bases outside the gene matches. CDR3 length equals 14 residues. CDR3 bases: TGTGCCAGCAGCGGGGGCAGCGGGAGAAATACGCAGTATTTT. Protein product: CASSGGSGRNTQYF.

The rearrangement links TRBV3-1 to TRBJ1-1; TRBD1 might be the D (5 bases). CDR1 LGHDT and CDR2 YNNKEL come from the germline V gene (reference sequence). The CDR3 runs 14 residues. V lost 5 bases, J lost 1 base, and 11 bases lay in between. The CDR3 sequence: CASSKQDSNTEAFF. The CDR3 region has the DNA TGTGCCAGCAGCAAACAGGATTCGAACACTGAAGCTTTCTTT.

There are many counts of this clone. The gene calls are TRBV18 and TRBJ1-5, with 10 bases lining up with TRBD1. With 3 bases clipped from V and 7 bases from J, the junction kept 3 bases outside the gene matches. The CDR3 totals 14 residues. In germline, CDR1 is KGHSH, CDR2 LQKENI. CDR3: CASSPGQGSQPQHF. DNA of the CDR3: TGTGCCAGCTCACCGGGACAGGGGTCCCAGCCCCAGCATTTT.